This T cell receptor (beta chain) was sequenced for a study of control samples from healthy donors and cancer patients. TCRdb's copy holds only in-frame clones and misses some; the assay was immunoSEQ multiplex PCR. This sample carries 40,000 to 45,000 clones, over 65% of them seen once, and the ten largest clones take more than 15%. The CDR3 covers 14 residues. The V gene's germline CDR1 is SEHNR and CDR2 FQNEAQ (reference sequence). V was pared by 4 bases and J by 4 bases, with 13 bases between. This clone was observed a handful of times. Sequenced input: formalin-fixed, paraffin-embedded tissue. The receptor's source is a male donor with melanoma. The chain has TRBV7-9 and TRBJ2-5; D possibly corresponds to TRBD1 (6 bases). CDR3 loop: CASSWTARGETQYF. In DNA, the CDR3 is TGTGCCAGCAGCTGGACAGCTAGGGGAGAGACCCAGTACTTC.